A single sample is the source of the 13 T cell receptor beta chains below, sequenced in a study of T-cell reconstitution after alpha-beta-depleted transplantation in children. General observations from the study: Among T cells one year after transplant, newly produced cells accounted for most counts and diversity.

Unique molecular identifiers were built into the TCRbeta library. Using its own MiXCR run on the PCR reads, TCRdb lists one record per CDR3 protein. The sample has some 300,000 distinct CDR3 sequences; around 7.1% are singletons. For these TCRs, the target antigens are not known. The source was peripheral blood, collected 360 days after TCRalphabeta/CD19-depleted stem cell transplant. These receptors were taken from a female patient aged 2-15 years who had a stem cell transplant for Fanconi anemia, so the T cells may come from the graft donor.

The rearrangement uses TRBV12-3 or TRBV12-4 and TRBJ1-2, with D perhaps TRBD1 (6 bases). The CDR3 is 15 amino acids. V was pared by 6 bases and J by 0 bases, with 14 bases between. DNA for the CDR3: TGTGCCAGCAGACCGGGACAACTCACTAACTATGGCTACACCTTC. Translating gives CASRPGQLTNYGYTF.

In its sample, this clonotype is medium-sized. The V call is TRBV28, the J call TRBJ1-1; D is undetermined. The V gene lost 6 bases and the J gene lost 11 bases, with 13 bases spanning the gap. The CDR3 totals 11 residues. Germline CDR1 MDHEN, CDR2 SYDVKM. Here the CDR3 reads CASRDRLRAFF. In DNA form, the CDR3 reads TGTGCCAGCAGGGACCGGCTGAGGGCTTTCTTT.

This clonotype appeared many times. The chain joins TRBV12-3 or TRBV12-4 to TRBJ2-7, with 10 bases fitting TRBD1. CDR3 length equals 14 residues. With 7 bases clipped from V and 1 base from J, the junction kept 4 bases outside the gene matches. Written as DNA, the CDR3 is TGTGCCAGCACCAAGGGACAGGGGTCCTACGAGCAGTACTTC. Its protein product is CASTKGQGSYEQYF.

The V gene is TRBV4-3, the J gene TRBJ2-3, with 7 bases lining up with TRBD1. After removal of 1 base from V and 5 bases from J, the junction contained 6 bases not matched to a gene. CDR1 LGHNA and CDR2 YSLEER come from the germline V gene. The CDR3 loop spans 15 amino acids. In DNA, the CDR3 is TGCGCCAGCAGCCAAGCTAAGGGGGCGGGAGATACGCAGTATTTT. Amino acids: CASSQAKGAGDTQYF.

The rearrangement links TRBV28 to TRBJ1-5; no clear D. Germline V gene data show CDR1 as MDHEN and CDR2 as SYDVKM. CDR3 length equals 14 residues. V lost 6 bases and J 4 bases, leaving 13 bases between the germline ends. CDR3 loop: CASRFRTWNQPQHF. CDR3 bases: TGTGCCAGCAGGTTCCGGACGTGGAATCAGCCCCAGCATTTT.

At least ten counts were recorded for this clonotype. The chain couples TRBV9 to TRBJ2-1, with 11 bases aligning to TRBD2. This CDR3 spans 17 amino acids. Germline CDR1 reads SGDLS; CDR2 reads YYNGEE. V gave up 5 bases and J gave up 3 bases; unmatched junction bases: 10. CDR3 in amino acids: CASRTSGNDGNYNEQFF. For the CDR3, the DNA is TGTGCCAGCAGGACTAGCGGGAATGATGGTAACTACAATGAGCAGTTCTTC.

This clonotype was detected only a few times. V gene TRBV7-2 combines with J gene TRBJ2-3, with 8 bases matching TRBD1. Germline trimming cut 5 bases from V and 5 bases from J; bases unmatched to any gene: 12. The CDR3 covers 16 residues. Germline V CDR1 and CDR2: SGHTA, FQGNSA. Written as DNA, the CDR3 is TGTGCCAGCAGCCCCCGGACAGGGACCCTCTTAGATACGCAGTATTTT. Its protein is CASSPRTGTLLDTQYF.

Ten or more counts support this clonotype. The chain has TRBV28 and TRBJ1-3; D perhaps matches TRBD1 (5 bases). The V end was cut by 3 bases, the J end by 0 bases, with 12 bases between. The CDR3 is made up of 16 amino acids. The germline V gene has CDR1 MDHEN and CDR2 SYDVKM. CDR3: CASSLVGTYSGNTIYF. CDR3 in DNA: TGTGCCAGCAGTTTGGTCGGGACCTACTCTGGAAACACCATATATTTT.

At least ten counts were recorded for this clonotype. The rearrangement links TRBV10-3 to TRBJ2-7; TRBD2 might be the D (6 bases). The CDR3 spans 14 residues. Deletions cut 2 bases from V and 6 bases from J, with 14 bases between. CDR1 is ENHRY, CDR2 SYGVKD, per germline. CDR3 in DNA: TGTGCCATCAGTGAGATAGGAGGGGCGAGCGAGCAGTACTTC. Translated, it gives CAISEIGGASEQYF.

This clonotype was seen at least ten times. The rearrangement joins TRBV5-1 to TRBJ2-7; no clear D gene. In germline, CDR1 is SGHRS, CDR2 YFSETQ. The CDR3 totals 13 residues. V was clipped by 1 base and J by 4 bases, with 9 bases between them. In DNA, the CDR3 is TGCGCCAGCAGCTTGTGGGGAACTTACGAGCAGTACTTC. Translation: CASSLWGTYEQYF.

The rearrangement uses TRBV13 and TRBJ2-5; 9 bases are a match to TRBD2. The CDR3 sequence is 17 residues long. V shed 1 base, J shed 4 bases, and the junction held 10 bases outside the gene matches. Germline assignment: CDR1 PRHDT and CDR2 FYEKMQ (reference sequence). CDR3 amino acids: CASSLEGGGDLRETQYF. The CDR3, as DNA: TGTGCCAGCAGCTTAGAGGGCGGGGGGGACCTAAGAGAGACCCAGTACTTC.

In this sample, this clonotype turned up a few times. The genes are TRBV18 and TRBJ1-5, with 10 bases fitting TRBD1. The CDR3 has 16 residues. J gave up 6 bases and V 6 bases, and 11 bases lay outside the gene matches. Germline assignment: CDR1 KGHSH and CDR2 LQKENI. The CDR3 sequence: CASSSTGTGVAQPQHF. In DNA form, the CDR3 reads TGTGCCAGCTCGTCAACCGGGACAGGGGTGGCTCAGCCCCAGCATTTT.

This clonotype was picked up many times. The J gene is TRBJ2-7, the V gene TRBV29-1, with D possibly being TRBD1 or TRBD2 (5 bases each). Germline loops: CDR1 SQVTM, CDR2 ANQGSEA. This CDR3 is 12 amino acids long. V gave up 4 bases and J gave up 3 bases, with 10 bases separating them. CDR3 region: CSVGGNYYEQYF. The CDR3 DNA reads TGCAGCGTTGGGGGGAATTACTACGAGCAGTACTTC.